The sequence of this T cell receptor (beta chain) was determined in a study of TIL therapy for anti-PD-1-resistant metastatic lung cancer. Overall study: Tumors had a median PD-L1 proportion score of 6%.

Sequencing used immunoSEQ v3. The protocol was immunoSEQ multiplex PCR, while the TCRdb copy is restricted to in-frame clones and leaves out a portion. The sample holds 95,000 or so clones; about three fifths are singletons and the top ten take roughly 9.7%. Trimming took off 5 bases at V and 5 bases at J, with 15 bases between the two ends. Germline CDR1 and CDR2: MNHEY and SMNVEV (reference sequence). The CDR3 sequence is 14 residues long. Time point given: pre-treatment sample, taken before nivolumab and TIL therapy. Most excised metastases sampled were pleural nodules or supraclavicular lymph nodes.

The sample in question was tumor tissue, obtained at baseline. This TCR derives from a person between 25 and 79 years old with non-small cell lung cancer. This sequence joins TRBV27 and TRBJ1-1, with D tentatively TRBD1 (6 bases). CDR3 in DNA: TGTGCCAGCAGTCCGACAGGACCAGGGACTGAAGCTTTCTTT. Translated: CASSPTGPGTEAFF.